This TCR beta chain derives from a study of shared clonotypes between healthy human individuals. The CDR3 has 14 residues. Germline lookup yields CDR1 LNHDA and CDR2 SQIVND (reference sequence). The V end lost 5 bases, the J end lost 5 bases, and 13 bases lay between the germline ends. Data came from immunoSEQ multiplex PCR; TCRdb stores just in-frame clones and leaves some out. The table lists about 480,000 clones, more than 65% of them singletons. The sample was PBMCs. The sequence was obtained from a woman aged 40 to 50 in good health. Some clones in this sample may be carry-over from other donors' samples. V is TRBV19 and J is TRBJ1-5; D call uncertain. The chain's CDR3 is CASSPSQEYQPQHF. The CDR3 nucleotides are TGTGCCAGTAGTCCTTCACAAGAGTATCAGCCCCAGCATTTT. The complete variable domain, with remaining parts taken from reference TRBV19 and TRBJ1-5, reads DGGITQSPKYLFRKEGQNVTLSCEQNLNHDAMYWYRQDPGQGLRLIYYSQIVNDFQKGDIAEGYSVSREKKESFPLTVTSAQKNPTAFYLCASSPSQEYQPQHFGDGTRLSIL.